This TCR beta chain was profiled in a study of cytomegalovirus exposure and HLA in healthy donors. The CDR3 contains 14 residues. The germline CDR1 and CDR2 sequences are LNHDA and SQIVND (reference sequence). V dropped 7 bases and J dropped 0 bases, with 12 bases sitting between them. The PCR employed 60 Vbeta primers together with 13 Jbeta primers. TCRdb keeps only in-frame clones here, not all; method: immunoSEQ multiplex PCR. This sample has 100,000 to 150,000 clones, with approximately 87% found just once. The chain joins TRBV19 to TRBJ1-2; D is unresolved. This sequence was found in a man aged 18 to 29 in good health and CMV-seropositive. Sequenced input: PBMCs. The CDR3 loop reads CASKSAETNYGYTF. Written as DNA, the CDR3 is TGTGCCAGTAAATCCGCGGAGACTAACTATGGCTACACCTTC.